This entry features one TCR beta chain sequence. What it binds is unknown. The data derive from a study of cytomegalovirus exposure and HLA in healthy donors. The study's findings and limits: Researchers catalogued roughly 150 TCR beta chains as cytomegalovirus-associated.

Some clones are missing from TCRdb's copy, which holds only in-frame ones; the method was immunoSEQ multiplex PCR. The data hold some 200,000 clones, with around 90% observed a single time. The CDR3 is 16 amino acids. The germline V and J ends were trimmed by 4 bases and 4 bases, with 19 bases remaining between them. Germline V gene data show CDR1 as MNHEY and CDR2 as SVGAGI. The sequenced sample consisted of PBMCs. V usage is TRBV6-5 and J usage is TRBJ1-2, with D possibly matching TRBD1 (6 bases). This clonotype was sampled from a woman younger than 30 in good health and CMV-seronegative. CDR3 nucleotides: TGTGCCAGCAGTTGGACGGGGGGCGTCAACCGCTATGGCTACACCTTC. This translates into CASSWTGGVNRYGYTF.